Listed below are T cell receptor beta chains from one sample, sequenced in a study of early T cells in non-severe SARS-CoV-2 infection. TCRdb independently ran MiXCR on the 5' RACE reads; one entry per CDR3 protein. The sample records about 40,000 distinct CDR3 sequences, approximately 4.8% being singletons. Sequencing was carried out using whole blood. These receptor sequences come from an adult who was a healthcare worker with PCR-confirmed SARS-CoV-2 infection or an uninfected control (not recorded which). The CDR3 runs from the conserved cysteine through the conserved F or W. Each record gives: J gene, V gene, CDR3 protein.

j_call: TRBJ1-4; v_call: TRBV6-1; cdr3_aa: CASCGTSNEKLFF
j_call: TRBJ2-1; v_call: TRBV20-1; cdr3_aa: CSARRTPVEQFF
j_call: TRBJ2-4; v_call: TRBV7-9; cdr3_aa: CASSPRGTAKNIQYF
j_call: TRBJ2-7; v_call: TRBV5-1; cdr3_aa: CASSLEGDRGHEQYF
j_call: TRBJ2-7; v_call: TRBV5-4; cdr3_aa: CASSSGGGGNEQYF
j_call: TRBJ2-3; v_call: TRBV3-1; cdr3_aa: CASSQSGEAQYF
j_call: TRBJ1-1; v_call: TRBV20-1; cdr3_aa: CSASTLNTEAFF
j_call: TRBJ2-3; v_call: TRBV11-2; cdr3_aa: CASSTRPGGQPSTDTQYF
j_call: TRBJ2-3; v_call: TRBV9; cdr3_aa: CASSVGRLAGFTDTQYF
j_call: TRBJ2-7; v_call: TRBV13; cdr3_aa: CASSHRDRSYEQYF
j_call: TRBJ1-6; v_call: TRBV2; cdr3_aa: CASSDRGPPLHF
j_call: TRBJ2-2; v_call: TRBV9; cdr3_aa: CAPLPAGGLTGELFF
j_call: TRBJ2-5; v_call: TRBV5-6; cdr3_aa: CASSLDILAGGRSLETQYF
j_call: TRBJ1-1; v_call: TRBV7-9; cdr3_aa: CASSASEMNTEAFF
j_call: TRBJ2-7; v_call: TRBV5-1; cdr3_aa: CASSFGDRASVEQYF
j_call: TRBJ1-4; v_call: TRBV12-3/TRBV12-4; cdr3_aa: CASALGRNEKLFF
j_call: TRBJ2-1; v_call: TRBV11-3; cdr3_aa: CASSLGSLGRDEQFF
j_call: TRBJ1-5; v_call: TRBV30; cdr3_aa: CAWSSSRGQPQHF
j_call: TRBJ2-2; v_call: TRBV12-3/TRBV12-4; cdr3_aa: CASSLQATLAGELFF
j_call: TRBJ1-2; v_call: TRBV25-1; cdr3_aa: CASRETGGAEGYTF
j_call: TRBJ2-3; v_call: TRBV20-1; cdr3_aa: CSARWGEDTQYF
j_call: TRBJ2-7; v_call: TRBV11-2; cdr3_aa: CASSLVPLYEQYF
j_call: TRBJ2-7; v_call: TRBV6-5; cdr3_aa: CASSRRGQGAYEQYF
j_call: TRBJ1-4; v_call: TRBV12-3/TRBV12-4; cdr3_aa: CASSFKGPNEKLFF
j_call: TRBJ1-1; v_call: TRBV7-2; cdr3_aa: CASSFYLQNTEAFF
j_call: TRBJ1-4; v_call: TRBV7-9; cdr3_aa: CASSRLRDSNEKLFF
j_call: TRBJ1-5; v_call: TRBV6-2/TRBV6-3; cdr3_aa: CASSYPDRVTLQHF
j_call: TRBJ1-2; v_call: TRBV7-8; cdr3_aa: CASSLEAMGRDGYTF
j_call: TRBJ1-6; v_call: TRBV20-1; cdr3_aa: CSAPLGPLLHF
j_call: TRBJ1-1; v_call: TRBV5-6; cdr3_aa: CASSGGATEAFF
j_call: TRBJ2-3; v_call: TRBV2; cdr3_aa: CASLLGGGTDTQYF
j_call: TRBJ2-1; v_call: TRBV20-1; cdr3_aa: CSARTGTVNNEQFF
j_call: TRBJ2-7; v_call: TRBV11-2; cdr3_aa: CASTLLFGDYEQYF
j_call: TRBJ1-3; v_call: TRBV6-1; cdr3_aa: CASRAAGLTGNTIYF
j_call: TRBJ2-1; v_call: TRBV5-6; cdr3_aa: CASSLVGFGDFGNEQFF
j_call: TRBJ2-7; v_call: TRBV6-6; cdr3_aa: CASSSRQLWVEQYF
j_call: TRBJ1-1; v_call: TRBV27; cdr3_aa: CASVPTGEGGTEAFF
j_call: TRBJ2-4; v_call: TRBV5-1; cdr3_aa: CASESGTGENIQYF
j_call: TRBJ2-5; v_call: TRBV11-2; cdr3_aa: CASSLKQGRETQYF
j_call: TRBJ2-6; v_call: TRBV30; cdr3_aa: CAWSVRVSGANVLTF
j_call: TRBJ2-7; v_call: TRBV12-3/TRBV12-4; cdr3_aa: CASSSGQSDYEQYF
j_call: TRBJ2-1; v_call: TRBV29-1; cdr3_aa: CSVEGEAGTYNEQFF
j_call: TRBJ2-7; v_call: TRBV20-1; cdr3_aa: CSVLWAGYEQYF
j_call: TRBJ1-2; v_call: TRBV6-1; cdr3_aa: CASSETANYGYTF
j_call: TRBJ1-5; v_call: TRBV12-3/TRBV12-4; cdr3_aa: CASSSGLKGQPQHF
j_call: TRBJ2-1; v_call: TRBV7-6; cdr3_aa: CASSTQGNEQFF
j_call: TRBJ2-7; v_call: TRBV7-9; cdr3_aa: CASSLRGHPYEQYF
j_call: TRBJ2-1; v_call: TRBV7-2; cdr3_aa: CASSLGTSSYNEQFF
j_call: TRBJ2-2; v_call: TRBV18; cdr3_aa: CASARDKNTGELFF
j_call: TRBJ1-1; v_call: TRBV30; cdr3_aa: CALELMGNTEAFF